The 31 T cell receptor beta chains below all came from one sample that was sequenced in a study of T cell responses to AZD1222 COVID-19 vaccine. Using immunoSEQ multiplex PCR, the repertoire was profiled, and TCRdb retains in-frame clones only, with some absent. The table shows 65,000 to 85,000 clones, with approximately 85% occurring only once. This material consisted of peripheral blood, taken 28 days after the second AZD1222 dose. The receptors shown here come from an adult who received the AZD1222 COVID-19 vaccine.

V usage is TRBV27 and J usage is TRBJ2-7, with TRBD1 matching 9 bases. Trimming removed 5 bases from V and 5 bases from J; junction bases left unmatched: 4. The CDR3 sequence is 13 residues long. Germline lookup yields CDR1 MNHEY and CDR2 SMNVEV (reference sequence). CDR3 residues: CASSGGQGHEQYF. CDR3 DNA sequence: TGTGCCAGCAGTGGGGGACAGGGCCACGAGCAGTACTTC.

This rearrangement joins TRBV5-1 to TRBJ2-3; 9 bases are a match to TRBD2. The V segment lost 4 bases and the J segment 6 bases; nucleotides outside the gene matches: 15. Germline lookup yields CDR1 SGHRS and CDR2 YFSETQ. The CDR3 is 17 amino acids. The CDR3 DNA reads as TGCGCCAGCAGCCTCCCCGCGGGGGGGGGCTACCGGGATACGCAGTATTTT. Translating it yields CASSLPAGGGYRDTQYF. Variable domain in full (rest from reference TRBV5-1 and TRBJ2-3): KAGVTQTPRYLIKTRGQQVTLSCSPISGHRSVSWYQQTPGQGLQFLFEYFSETQRNKGNFPGRFSGRQFSNSRSEMNVSTLELGDSALYLCASSLPAGGGYRDTQYFGPGTRLTVL.

This rearrangement joins TRBV2 to TRBJ1-1, with D tentatively TRBD1 (5 bases). The germline V gene has CDR1 SNHLY and CDR2 FYNNEI. V was clipped by 4 bases and J by 0 bases, with 6 bases between them. This CDR3 is 13 amino acids long. Here the CDR3 reads CASSGDLNTEAFF. The CDR3 coding sequence is TGTGCCAGCAGTGGGGACTTGAACACTGAAGCTTTCTTT.

The gene calls are TRBV6-5 and TRBJ1-2; the D is unclear. Trimming left V 0 bases short and J 5 bases short, with 16 bases between. This CDR3 is built from 16 residues. Germline CDR1 is MNHEY and CDR2 is SVGAGI. The CDR3 loop reads CASSYSETEAVYGYTF. As DNA, the CDR3 is TGTGCCAGCAGTTACTCGGAGACGGAGGCGGTTTATGGCTACACCTTC.

Notes on this clone: This sample also contains other DNA sequences that code for the same CDR3. The genes are TRBV14 and TRBJ1-3; the D is unclear. Per the germline V gene, CDR1 is SGHDN and CDR2 is FVKESK. V was shortened by 4 bases and J by 0 bases, with 7 bases between the two germline ends. The length of the CDR3 is 14 residues. The CDR3: CASSRAYSGNTIYF. In nucleotides, the CDR3 is TGTGCCAGCAGCCGGGCCTACTCTGGAAACACCATATATTTT.

This sequence joins TRBV19 and TRBJ1-6, with D perhaps matching TRBD1 (6 bases). The CDR3 is 14 residues long. CDR1 and CDR2 from the germline V gene are LNHDA and SQIVND (reference sequence). V lost 3 bases, J lost 9 bases, and 12 bases lay in between. In DNA form, the CDR3 reads TGTGCCAGTAGTATTCAACAGGGTGGTTCACCCCTCCACTTT. The encoded protein is CASSIQQGGSPLHF.

A single count supports this clone. This rearrangement joins TRBV14 to TRBJ1-2; D call uncertain. Germline V gene data show CDR1 as SGHDN and CDR2 as FVKESK. V gave up 0 bases and J gave up 6 bases, with 11 bases separating them. The CDR3 covers 14 residues. The DNA for the CDR3 is TGTGCCAGCAGCCAAGATCTAATCGGGGATGGCTACACCTTC. Encoded protein: CASSQDLIGDGYTF.

J is TRBJ1-1 and V is TRBV5-5; D remains ambiguous. Trimming stripped 0 bases from V and 8 bases from J, with 8 bases between. This CDR3 has 12 residues. Germline V gives CDR1 SGHKS, CDR2 YYEKEE (reference sequence). The DNA for the CDR3 is TGTGCCAGCAGCTTGGTTGGCAGGGAAGCTTTCTTT. This codes for CASSLVGREAFF.

The chain uses TRBV27 and TRBJ1-6; D might be TRBD1 (6 bases). Per the germline V gene, CDR1 is MNHEY and CDR2 is SMNVEV (reference sequence). The CDR3 covers 18 residues. V was pared by 11 bases and J by 0 bases, with 23 bases between. The CDR3 DNA follows: TGTGCCTCCTCCGGTTCAGGGGCATGGAGCTCCTATAATTCACCCCTCCACTTT. Protein: CASSGSGAWSSYNSPLHF.

This sequence joins TRBV19 and TRBJ1-4; 10 bases agree with TRBD1. The V and J ends lost 5 bases and 2 bases, in that order; junction bases with no gene match: 8. Germline V gene lookup returns CDR1 LNHDA and CDR2 SQIVND (reference sequence). There are 17 residues in the CDR3. Here the CDR3 DNA reads TGTGCCAGTAGTTCATGGACAGGGGGGACGACTAATGAAAAACTGTTTTTT. Encoded protein: CASSSWTGGTTNEKLFF.

The chain joins TRBV4-2 to TRBJ2-1; D might be TRBD2 (7 bases). The CDR3 consists of 13 residues. The ends were cut back, 1 base at V and 8 bases at J, with 9 bases in the middle. Germline V gene lookup returns CDR1 LGHNA and CDR2 YNFKEQ. CDR3 sequence: CASSQGGGDEQFF. The CDR3 DNA sequence: TGTGCCAGCAGCCAAGGGGGGGGCGATGAGCAGTTCTTC.

V gene TRBV5-1 combines with J gene TRBJ1-6; the D gene is possibly TRBD1 (6 bases). Trimming left V 4 bases short and J 5 bases short, with 13 bases between. CDR1 SGHRS and CDR2 YFSETQ come from the germline V gene. The CDR3 covers 15 residues. CDR3 sequence (DNA): TGCGCCAGCAGCAACAGGGAAGTCAATAATTCACCCCTCCACTTT. It is translated as CASSNREVNNSPLHF.

The chain uses TRBV21-1 and TRBJ2-7; the D call TRBD1 from the table was never checked on the DNA. TRBV21-1 represents a pseudogene. The CDR3 consists of 11 residues. CDR3 amino acids: CASRTTYEQYF. The CDR3 nucleotides are TGTGCCAGCAGGACAACCTACGAGCAGTACTTC.

The chain uses TRBV7-2 and TRBJ1-2; TRBD1 is a possible D gene (5 bases). Germline V gene sequence: CDR1 SGHTA, CDR2 FQGNSA. Trimming left V 2 bases short and J 6 bases short, with 13 bases between. The CDR3 is 14 amino acids. Here the CDR3 reads CASSLSGLRDGYTF. The CDR3 DNA sequence: TGTGCCAGCAGCTTATCAGGGCTTAGAGATGGCTACACCTTC.

The V call is TRBV3-1 (or the pseudogene TRBV3-2), the J call TRBJ1-5; D is perhaps TRBD1 (5 bases). The germline gives CDR1 LGHDT, CDR2 YNNKEL (reference sequence). V was trimmed by 4 bases and J by 1 base, leaving 11 bases between them. This CDR3 contains 15 residues. CDR3 bases: TGTGCCAGCAGCCCCATGGCAGGGAGCAATCAGCCCCAGCATTTT. Protein product: CASSPMAGSNQPQHF.

The chain links TRBV5-6 to TRBJ1-2; D remains unclear. Deletions cut 1 base from V and 13 bases from J, with 11 bases between. This CDR3 comprises 11 residues. The V gene's germline CDR1 is SGHDT and CDR2 YYEEEE. The CDR3 region has the DNA TGTGCCAGCAGCTTGATTGGGTCGAGCACCTTC. Its translation is CASSLIGSSTF.

The chain has TRBV28 and TRBJ1-5; 8 nucleotides match TRBD1. J was trimmed by 5 bases and V by 2 bases; bases with no gene match: 5. This CDR3 contains 15 residues. CDR1 MDHEN and CDR2 SYDVKM come from the germline V gene. This CDR3 reads CASSLAGGDHQPQHF. The CDR3 DNA follows: TGTGCCAGCAGTTTAGCAGGGGGCGACCATCAGCCCCAGCATTTT.

Regarding this clone: A junction boundary mismatches the germline segment, possibly from a read error. The rearrangement uses TRBV7-9 and TRBJ2-7, with 10 bases that match TRBD2. This CDR3 has 14 amino acids. Germline loops: CDR1 SEHNR, CDR2 FQNEAQ (reference sequence). DNA for the CDR3: TGTGCCAGCAGCCTAGCGGGGGCCGGCTACGAGCAGTACTTC. It translates to CASSLAGAGYEQYF.

CDR3 residues: CASSPTIGSGNTIYF. Written as DNA, the CDR3 is TGTGCCAGCAGCCCAACTATTGGCTCTGGAAACACCATATATTTT. V is TRBV3-1 (or the pseudogene TRBV3-2) and J is TRBJ1-3; the D is unclear. V was shortened by 4 bases and J by 0 bases, with 10 bases between the two germline ends. Germline CDR1 LGHDT, CDR2 YNNKEL (reference sequence). The CDR3 length is 15 residues.

CDR3 bases: TGTGCCAGCAGCTTAGGGACGAGCCTTGGGACCCAGTACTTC. Protein product: CASSLGTSLGTQYF. The chain joins TRBV13 to TRBJ2-5; D remains unclear. Germline assignment: CDR1 PRHDT and CDR2 FYEKMQ (reference sequence). There are 14 residues in the CDR3. The ends were cut back, 0 bases at V and 7 bases at J, with 12 bases in the middle. Based on the CDR3 plus reference TRBV13 and TRBJ2-5, the full variable domain is AAGVIQSPRHLIKEKRETATLKCYPIPRHDTVYWYQQGPGQDPQFLISFYEKMQSDKGSIPDRFSAQQFSDYHSELNMSSLELGDSALYFCASSLGTSLGTQYFGPGTRLLVL.

The J gene is TRBJ1-5, the V gene TRBV7-2; a possible D gene is TRBD1 (6 bases). The CDR3 covers 15 residues. The V and J ends lost 5 bases and 6 bases respectively, with 17 bases between them. CDR1 and CDR2 (germline): SGHTA, FQGNSA. The CDR3 DNA reads TGTGCCAGCAGCCTGCGCGCGTCCAGGGGTCAGCCCCAGCATTTT. Residues: CASSLRASRGQPQHF.

The rearrangement uses TRBV30 and TRBJ1-1, with 7 positions matching TRBD1. CDR3 size: 11 residues. CDR1 is GTSNPN, CDR2 SVGIG, per germline (reference sequence). Unmatched junction bases numbered 1, after V lost 5 bases and J lost 4 bases. CDR3 sequence reads: CAWDRATEAFF. In nucleotides, the CDR3 is TGTGCCTGGGACAGGGCCACTGAAGCTTTCTTT.

The chain is built from TRBV27 and TRBJ2-1, with D perhaps matching TRBD1 or TRBD2 (5 bases each). The CDR3 loop spans 16 amino acids. V dropped 5 bases and J dropped 0 bases, with 14 bases sitting between them. The germline V gene encodes CDR1 MNHEY and CDR2 SMNVEV (reference sequence). CDR3 in DNA: TGTGCCAGCAGTCCTTGGACACTAGTCTCCTACAATGAGCAGTTCTTC. Its translation: CASSPWTLVSYNEQFF.

The chain carries TRBV7-8 and TRBJ1-2; the match to TRBD1 covers 7 bases. Per germline, CDR1 SGHVS and CDR2 FQNEAQ. V gave up 5 bases and J gave up 0 bases; unmatched junction bases: 12. This CDR3 comprises 17 residues. The CDR3 nucleotides read TGTGCCAGCAGCCAGATAGTCCCGGGACAGTCTAACTATGGCTACACCTTC. Translated, it gives CASSQIVPGQSNYGYTF.

This chain joins TRBV5-6 and TRBJ1-1; no reliable D call. Between the trimmed V and J ends, which lost 2 bases and 5 bases, there was a span of 4 bases. CDR1 SGHDT and CDR2 YYEEEE come from the germline V gene. CDR3 length equals 11 residues. The CDR3 coding sequence is TGTGCCAGCAGCTTCTCTACTGAAGCTTTCTTT. This translates into CASSFSTEAFF.

The chain links TRBV7-8 to TRBJ1-1, with D tentatively TRBD1 (5 bases). The germline V and J ends were trimmed by 6 bases and 4 bases, with 15 bases remaining between them. CDR1 is SGHVS, CDR2 FQNEAQ, per germline. The CDR3 totals 14 residues. CDR3 protein: CASSPGRGITEAFF. As DNA, the CDR3 is TGTGCCAGCAGTCCGGGGAGGGGTATCACTGAAGCTTTCTTT.

The V call is TRBV12-3 or TRBV12-4, the J call TRBJ1-2; D uncertain. This CDR3 spans 13 amino acids. The V and J ends lost 2 bases and 2 bases respectively, with 6 bases between them. The CDR3 bases are TGTGCCAGCAGTTTAACATCGAACTATGGCTACACCTTC. Translation: CASSLTSNYGYTF.

This chain connects TRBV7-2 to TRBJ2-3, with 10 positions matching TRBD2. Trimming removed 3 bases from V and 2 bases from J; junction bases left unmatched: 5. The CDR3 is made up of 16 amino acids. Germline CDR1 and CDR2: SGHTA and FQGNSA. The CDR3 is CASSFYSGGFTDTQYF. DNA of the CDR3: TGTGCCAGCAGCTTCTATAGCGGGGGGTTCACAGATACGCAGTATTTT.

In this sample, this clone turned up a few times. The chain is built from TRBV30 and TRBJ1-4, with D perhaps matching TRBD1 (6 bases). V was pared by 2 bases and J by 1 base, with 11 bases between. Germline V gene sequence: CDR1 GTSNPN, CDR2 SVGIG (reference sequence). The CDR3 is 15 residues long. The CDR3 loop reads CAWSMWGRTNEKLFF. CDR3 nucleotide sequence: TGTGCCTGGAGTATGTGGGGGCGAACTAATGAAAAACTGTTTTTT.

The rearrangement links TRBV19 to TRBJ1-5, with D possibly TRBD1 on 6 matching bases. V was cut by 3 bases and J by 3 bases, with 12 bases left in between. Germline assignment: CDR1 LNHDA and CDR2 SQIVND (reference sequence). CDR3 length: 15 amino acids. CDR3 coding DNA: TGTGCCAGTAGTATCACGGGGGGCGCCAATCAGCCCCAGCATTTT. Its translation is CASSITGGANQPQHF.

The chain uses TRBV9 and TRBJ1-6; D uncertain. The V gene lost 0 bases and the J gene lost 7 bases, with 8 bases spanning the gap. CDR3 length equals 14 residues. Germline CDR1 and CDR2: SGDLS and YYNGEE. The CDR3 region has the DNA TGTGCCAGCAGCGTAGAGCAGAAAAATTCACCCCTCCACTTT. Translation gives CASSVEQKNSPLHF.